The 18 T cell receptor beta chains below were found in one sample sequenced in a study of post-analysis software for immune sequencing data. Study-wide points: When patients were compared with controls, a handful of TRBV segments were more frequent, TRBV5-6, TRBV5-1 and TRBV20-1 among them.

These receptors' antigens are unknown. Tagging with unique molecular identifiers was a feature of the TCR beta cDNA libraries. MiXCR was run by TCRdb on the PCR reads, yielding one entry per CDR3 protein. The profile shows over 700,000 distinct CDR3 sequences, roughly 29% of them singletons. Specimen: blood. Source of these receptors: a girl aged 5 to 17 with multiple sclerosis.

The J gene is TRBJ2-7, the V gene TRBV20-1; no firm D call. The CDR3 has 13 amino acids. The germline CDR1 and CDR2 sequences are DFQATT and SNEGSKA (reference sequence). V lost 0 bases and J 0 bases, leaving 6 bases between the germline ends. In DNA, the CDR3 is TGCAGTGCTAGAGAGGGATCCTCCTACGAGCAGTACTTC. Its translation: CSAREGSSYEQYF.

The sample holds a few counts of this clonotype. V is TRBV5-1 and J is TRBJ2-5; the match to TRBD2 covers 11 bases. Germline V gene sequence: CDR1 SGHRS, CDR2 YFSETQ. With 5 bases clipped from V and 5 bases from J, the junction kept 5 bases outside the gene matches. The CDR3 has 14 amino acids. As DNA, the CDR3 is TGCGCCAGCAGATCGGCTAGCGGGAGGGAGACCCAGTACTTC. This translates into CASRSASGRETQYF. The variable domain in full, completed from reference TRBV5-1 and TRBJ2-5, reads KAGVTQTPRYLIKTRGQQVTLSCSPISGHRSVSWYQQTPGQGLQFLFEYFSETQRNKGNFPGRFSGRQFSNSRSEMNVSTLELGDSALYLCASRSASGRETQYFGPGTRLLVL.

The J gene is TRBJ2-5, the V gene TRBV5-4; either TRBD1 or TRBD2 may supply D (6 bases each). The CDR3 length is 13 residues. The germline V gene has CDR1 SGHNT and CDR2 YYREEE (reference sequence). Trimming cost V 4 bases and J 5 bases, with 12 bases left between them. The CDR3 here is CASSTGDTETQYF. For the CDR3, the DNA is TGTGCCAGCAGCACGGGGGACACCGAGACCCAGTACTTC. Full variable domain (outside the CDR3, taken from reference TRBV5-4 and TRBJ2-5): ETGVTQSPTHLIKTRGQQVTLRCSSQSGHNTVSWYQQALGQGPQFIFQYYREEENGRGNFPPRFSGLQFPNYSSELNVNALELDDSALYLCASSTGDTETQYFGPGTRLLVL.

This clonotype was counted a few times. The rearrangement uses TRBV10-3 and TRBJ2-3; D may be TRBD2 (5 bases). V lost 2 bases and J 2 bases, leaving 11 bases between the germline ends. The germline V gene encodes CDR1 ENHRY and CDR2 SYGVKD. The CDR3 covers 15 residues. The CDR3 loop reads CAISERARDTDTQYF. The CDR3, as DNA: TGTGCCATCAGTGAGCGAGCGAGGGACACAGATACGCAGTATTTT.

The chain employs TRBV6-2 or TRBV6-3 and TRBJ2-1; the D gene is possibly TRBD1 (6 bases). With 4 bases removed from V and 9 bases from J, the gap between germline ends came to 16 bases. The CDR3 extends over 14 amino acids. Germline V gene data show CDR1 as MNHEY and CDR2 as SVGEGT. The CDR3 spells CASSFDRNYGEQFF. CDR3 nucleotide sequence: TGTGCCAGCAGTTTCGACAGGAATTACGGTGAGCAGTTCTTC.

This chain joins TRBV12-3 or TRBV12-4 and TRBJ2-5; 7 nucleotides match TRBD1. V was clipped by 6 bases and J by 6 bases; unmatched bases: 10. The CDR3 has 14 residues. The CDR3 loop reads CASRRRQGTQTQYF. The CDR3 DNA reads as TGTGCCAGCAGGCGCAGACAGGGAACCCAGACCCAGTACTTC.

This clonotype was found a few times. The J gene is TRBJ2-1, the V gene TRBV5-6; D is undetermined. The germline V and J ends were trimmed by 5 bases and 0 bases, with 12 bases remaining between them. Per germline, CDR1 SGHDT and CDR2 YYEEEE. This CDR3 region has 15 residues. This chain's CDR3 is CASRTVGSSYNEQFF. The CDR3 bases are TGTGCCAGCAGGACGGTGGGCAGCTCCTACAATGAGCAGTTCTTC.

The chain recombines TRBV7-2 with TRBJ2-7, with TRBD2 matching over 9 bases. CDR3 length: 16 amino acids. CDR1 SGHTA and CDR2 FQGNSA come from the germline V gene. After removal of 1 base from V and 3 bases from J, the junction contained 7 bases not matched to a gene. CDR3 sequence reads: CASSLVGGRAIYEQYF. DNA of the CDR3: TGTGCCAGCAGCTTAGTAGGCGGGAGGGCCATCTACGAGCAGTACTTC.

This clonotype was counted only a few times. V usage is TRBV2 and J usage is TRBJ1-1; TRBD1 might be the D (6 bases). Germline assignment: CDR1 SNHLY and CDR2 FYNNEI. This CDR3 has 12 amino acids. The ends were cut back, 7 bases at V and 11 bases at J, with 17 bases in the middle. CDR3 DNA: TGTGCCAGCAATCCACAGGGTAAGGGGGCTTTCTTT. This codes for CASNPQGKGAFF.

The V and J genes are TRBV4-1 and TRBJ2-2; D is undetermined. CDR3 size: 14 residues. V was clipped by 3 bases and J by 7 bases, with 12 bases between them. Germline V CDR1 and CDR2: MGHRA, YSYEKL. The CDR3 DNA is TGCGCCAGCAGCCAGAGTATGCCCGGCGGGGAGCTGTTTTTT. This translates into CASSQSMPGGELFF.

With regard to this clonotype: The CDR3 carries no conserved terminal phenylalanine or tryptophan, so it likely arises from a read error. The chain is built from TRBV7-2 and TRBJ2-1; 9 bases are shared with TRBD1. The trim removed 1 base at V and 7 bases at J, leaving 5 bases unmatched. This CDR3 has 15 residues. Germline V gene lookup returns CDR1 SGHTA and CDR2 FQGNSA. CDR3 DNA sequence: TGTGCCAGCAGCTTAGGAGGGACAGGGAAGAATGAGCAGTTCTCC. Translated: CASSLGGTGKNEQFS.

This clonotype was observed a few times. One end of the junction does not line up with germline, which may come from a read error. This sequence joins TRBV7-8 and TRBJ2-7; 9 nucleotides match TRBD2. The CDR3 loop spans 15 amino acids. From germline, CDR1 is SGHVS and CDR2 FQNEAQ. The CDR3 DNA reads as TGTGCCAGCGGCTTAGCCCTGACTAGCGGCTACGAGCAGTACTTC. Its translation: CASGLALTSGYEQYF.

This clonotype has more than one count but fewer than ten. The V call is TRBV9, the J call TRBJ2-1; a weak D match, TRBD2 (5 bases). V was cut by 0 bases and J by 8 bases, with 9 bases left in between. This CDR3 contains 13 residues. CDR1 SGDLS and CDR2 YYNGEE come from the germline V gene. The CDR3 nucleotides read TGTGCCAGCAGCGTAGTTTCGAGGGATGAGCAGTTCTTC. The encoded protein is CASSVVSRDEQFF.

The CDR3 sequence: CASSLAGDRDQPQHF. CDR3 nucleotide sequence: TGCGCCAGCAGCTTGGCCGGGGATCGCGATCAGCCCCAGCATTTT. The chain couples TRBV5-1 to TRBJ1-5, with unresolved D. Per germline, CDR1 SGHRS and CDR2 YFSETQ. The germline V and J ends were trimmed by 0 bases and 5 bases, with 12 bases remaining between them. This CDR3 has 15 residues.

The chain employs TRBV12-5 and TRBJ2-1; the match to TRBD2 covers 11 bases. This CDR3 has 18 residues. The germline V gene encodes CDR1 LGHNT and CDR2 FRNRAP. After removal of 7 bases from V and 0 bases from J, the junction contained 11 bases not matched to a gene. CDR3 region: CASAPLSSGGFSYNEQFF. The CDR3 nucleotides are TGTGCTAGTGCCCCGCTCTCTAGCGGGGGGTTCTCCTACAATGAGCAGTTCTTC.

In nucleotides, the CDR3 is TGCGCCAGCAGCTCCCGACCGAGGGACAGGGTTCCTGGGGCCAACGTCCTGACTTTC. It yields the protein CASSSRPRDRVPGANVLTF. This sequence joins TRBV5-1 and TRBJ2-6, with TRBD1 identical over 9 bases. Germline CDR1 SGHRS, CDR2 YFSETQ. The ends lost 3 bases at V and 2 bases at J; junction bases unmatched: 12. The CDR3 contains 19 residues.

The V and J genes are TRBV12-3 or TRBV12-4 and TRBJ2-7; 9 positions agree with TRBD2. The CDR3 totals 15 residues. V was pared by 4 bases and J by 0 bases, with 4 bases of the junction left unmatched. The CDR3, as DNA: TGTGCCAGCAGTTCAGCGGGAGGACTCTCCTACGAGCAGTACTTC. Its translation: CASSSAGGLSYEQYF.

This clonotype was seen a few times. This chain links TRBV20-1 with TRBJ2-6; D is perhaps TRBD1 (6 bases). Germline V gene sequence: CDR1 DFQATT, CDR2 SNEGSKA (reference sequence). V was clipped by 5 bases and J by 0 bases, with 14 bases between them. CDR3 size: 16 residues. In DNA, the CDR3 is TGCAGTGCTCCCTGGGACACTTTCTCTGGGGCCAACGTCCTGACTTTC. It codes for CSAPWDTFSGANVLTF.